A single sample gave rise to the 12 T cell receptor beta chains below, sequenced in a study of T cells after yellow fever vaccination. TCRdb analysed the 5' RACE reads with MiXCR anew, one entry per CDR3 protein. The data contain just over 300,000 distinct CDR3 sequences, roughly 3.5% of them seen just once; the ten biggest clones take up about a quarter. Here the sequenced sample was PBMCs, taken on the day of the yellow fever booster vaccination. These TCRs come from a young man who received the YFV17D yellow fever vaccine.

This clonotype was seen a few times. The chain uses TRBV12-3 or TRBV12-4 and TRBJ2-7, with D perhaps given as TRBD1 or TRBD2 (5 bases each). V dropped 0 bases and J dropped 6 bases, with 15 bases sitting between them. CDR3 length: 15 amino acids. CDR3: CASSLAGTGTSEQYF. The CDR3 DNA sequence: TGTGCCAGCAGTTTAGCTGGGACCGGGACCAGCGAGCAGTACTTC.

In this sample, this clonotype turned up many times. The rearrangement links TRBV7-9 to TRBJ2-3, with TRBD1 matching over 9 bases. V dropped 5 bases and J dropped 3; count of bases not matched to a gene: 6. The CDR3 extends over 15 amino acids. Germline V gene sequence: CDR1 SEHNR, CDR2 FQNEAQ (reference sequence). The CDR3 DNA is TGTGCCAGCAGCGTTTCCGGGACAGGGACAGATACGCAGTATTTT. Protein sequence: CASSVSGTGTDTQYF.

The chain joins TRBV4-1 to TRBJ2-6; tentatively, D is TRBD2 (6 bases). The V and J ends lost 4 bases and 2 bases respectively, with 30 bases between them. The CDR3 is 22 residues long. Germline-derived CDR1 and CDR2 are MGHRA and YSYEKL. CDR3 residues: CASSPQDVIVSGLKTGANVLTF. The CDR3 nucleotides are TGCGCCAGCAGCCCTCAAGACGTAATTGTCTCGGGACTGAAAACTGGGGCCAACGTCCTGACTTTC.

This clonotype was found many times. The chain links TRBV20-1 to TRBJ1-5, with 9 bases aligning to TRBD1. J lost 5 bases, V lost 3 bases, and 8 bases had no gene match. The CDR3 is 15 residues long. CDR1 and CDR2 from the germline V gene are DFQATT and SNEGSKA (reference sequence). Written as DNA, the CDR3 is TGCAGTGCTAGGACGGACAGGGGAGAGGATCAGCCCCAGCATTTT. It encodes CSARTDRGEDQPQHF.

This clonotype was seen many times. The gene calls are TRBV7-3 and TRBJ2-2, with a weak D call TRBD2 (5 bases). V gave up 0 bases and J gave up 3 bases, with 14 bases separating them. Per the germline V gene, CDR1 is SGHTA and CDR2 is FQGTGA. There are 17 residues in the CDR3. CDR3 loop: CASSLTPAGVDTGELFF. The CDR3, as DNA: TGTGCCAGCAGCTTAACTCCGGCCGGGGTTGACACCGGGGAGCTGTTTTTT.

This clonotype occurred many times. V usage is TRBV7-2 and J usage is TRBJ2-1, with D perhaps matching TRBD1 (6 bases). Germline V lookup: CDR1 SGHTA, CDR2 FQGNSA. The CDR3 runs to 12 residues. V was cut by 5 bases and J by 12 bases, with 14 bases left in between. The CDR3 loop reads CASSSQQGWQFF. CDR3 nucleotide sequence: TGTGCCAGCAGCAGCCAACAGGGTTGGCAGTTCTTC.

The table lists this clonotype with many counts. J is TRBJ2-2 and V is TRBV15, with D uncertain. This CDR3 contains 14 residues. The ends were cut back, 4 bases at V and 5 bases at J, with 11 bases in the middle. Germline V gives CDR1 LNHNV, CDR2 YYDKDF (reference sequence). This CDR3 reads CATSIFSQTGELFF. CDR3 sequence (DNA): TGTGCCACCAGCATTTTTAGCCAGACCGGGGAGCTGTTTTTT.

This clonotype occurred a few times. The V gene is TRBV2, the J gene TRBJ1-5, with 11 bases matching TRBD1. The CDR3 has 16 residues. Germline CDR1 reads SNHLY; CDR2 reads FYNNEI. V was clipped by 5 bases and J by 6 bases; unmatched bases: 9. CDR3 coding DNA: TGTGCCAGCAGTTCCTGGACAGGGGGCGGGAGTCAGCCCCAGCATTTT. This codes for CASSSWTGGGSQPQHF.

About this clonotype: At one end the junction does not follow the germline gene, possibly because of a read error. The chain couples TRBV24-1 to TRBJ2-2; possibly TRBD1 or TRBD2 for D (6 bases each). Germline V gene lookup returns CDR1 KGHDR and CDR2 SFDVKD. CDR3 size: 13 residues. For the CDR3, the DNA is TGTGCCACCAGTGGGGGGGCCCGCACCGGGGAGCTGTTT. Translating gives CATSGGARTGELF.

This rearrangement joins TRBV7-2 to TRBJ1-2, with D uncertain. Trimming left V 0 bases short and J 3 bases short, with 5 bases between. Germline loops: CDR1 SGHTA, CDR2 FQGNSA. The CDR3 runs 13 residues. CDR3 nucleotide sequence: TGTGCCAGCAGCTTAGCACAGTACTATGGCTACACCTTC. This encodes CASSLAQYYGYTF.

This clonotype has only a few counts. V usage is TRBV6-5 and J usage is TRBJ2-7, with a possible D match to TRBD2 (5 bases). Trimming cost V 1 base and J 2 bases, with 9 bases left between them. The CDR3 loop spans 14 amino acids. Per the germline V gene, CDR1 is MNHEY and CDR2 is SVGAGI. DNA of the CDR3: TGTGCCAGCAGTTACTATCCCGGGGCCTACGAGCAGTACTTC. Protein product: CASSYYPGAYEQYF.

In its sample, this clonotype was seen a few times. The chain is built from TRBV20-1 and TRBJ1-5; D is unresolved. Trimming stripped 6 bases from V and 5 bases from J, with 11 bases between. The CDR3 has 12 amino acids. CDR1 is DFQATT and CDR2 is SNEGSKA in the germline V gene (reference sequence). DNA for the CDR3: TGCAGTGCGGTTCCAGGAGATCAGCCCCAGCATTTT. Its translation is CSAVPGDQPQHF.